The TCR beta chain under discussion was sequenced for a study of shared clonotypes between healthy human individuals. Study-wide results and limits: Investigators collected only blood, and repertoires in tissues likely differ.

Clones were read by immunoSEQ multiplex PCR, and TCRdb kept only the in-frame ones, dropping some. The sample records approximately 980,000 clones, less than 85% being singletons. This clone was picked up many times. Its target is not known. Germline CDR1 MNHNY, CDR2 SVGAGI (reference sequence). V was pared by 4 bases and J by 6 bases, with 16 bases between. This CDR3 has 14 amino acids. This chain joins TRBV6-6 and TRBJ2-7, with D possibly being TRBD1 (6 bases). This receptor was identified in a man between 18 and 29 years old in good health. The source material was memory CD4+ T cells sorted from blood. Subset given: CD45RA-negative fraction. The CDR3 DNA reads TGTGCCAGCAGTTTCGTCACAGGGTCCAGCGAGCAGTACTTC. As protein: CASSFVTGSSEQYF.